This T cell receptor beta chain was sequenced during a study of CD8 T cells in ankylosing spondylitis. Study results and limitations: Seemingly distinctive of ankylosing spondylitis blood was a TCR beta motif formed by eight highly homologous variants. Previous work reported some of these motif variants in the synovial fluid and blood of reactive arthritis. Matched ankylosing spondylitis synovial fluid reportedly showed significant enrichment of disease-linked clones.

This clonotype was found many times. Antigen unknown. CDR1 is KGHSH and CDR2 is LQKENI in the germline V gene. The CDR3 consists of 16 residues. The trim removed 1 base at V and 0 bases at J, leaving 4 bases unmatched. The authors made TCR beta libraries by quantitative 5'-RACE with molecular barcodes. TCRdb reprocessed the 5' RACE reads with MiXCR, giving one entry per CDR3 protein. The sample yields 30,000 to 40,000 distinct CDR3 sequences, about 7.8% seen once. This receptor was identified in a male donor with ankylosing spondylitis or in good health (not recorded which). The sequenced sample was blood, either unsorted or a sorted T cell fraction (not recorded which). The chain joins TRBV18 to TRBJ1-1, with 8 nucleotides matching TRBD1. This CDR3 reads CASSPQNRGMNTEAFF. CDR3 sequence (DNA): TGTGCCAGCTCACCACAGAACAGGGGGATGAACACTGAAGCTTTCTTT. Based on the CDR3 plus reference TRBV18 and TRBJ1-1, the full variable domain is NAGVMQNPRHLVRRRGQEARLRCSPMKGHSHVYWYRQLPEEGLKFMVYLQKENIIDESGMPKERFSAEFPKEGPSILRIQQVVRGDSAAYFCASSPQNRGMNTEAFFGQGTRLTVV.